This T cell receptor beta chain was retrieved from a study of T cells in Graves' hyperthyroidism and ophthalmopathy. Study details: Peripheral blood draws took place at initial diagnosis, ahead of any treatment.

As regards this clonotype: Its target is unknown.

Trimming removed 2 bases from V and 0 bases from J, with 30 bases in between. The CDR3 length is 22 residues. CDR1 and CDR2 (germline): SGHTA, FQGTGA. Amplification of TCR beta CDR3 regions used RNA as the template. First-round RT-PCR with HTBI primers amplified the TCR CDR3 region. MiXCR was run by TCRdb on the multiplex PCR reads, yielding one entry per CDR3 protein. The table has around 300,000 distinct CDR3 sequences, roughly 18% seen once. Study results and caveats: The majority of expanded thyroid clonotypes above 0.001 also appeared in blood. Ophthalmopathy stood apart from stable hyperthyroidism in a 13 V-J model.

The chain has TRBV7-3 and TRBJ2-3; no clear D. This receptor was identified in a man aged 45-65 years with Graves' ophthalmopathy. The sample taken for sequencing was blood. This CDR3 reads CASSLDSNPTRLSLSSTDTQYF. CDR3 nucleotide sequence: TGTGCCAGCAGCTTAGATTCGAATCCCACGCGGCTAAGCCTCTCTAGCACAGATACGCAGTATTTT.